One sample yielded the 17 T cell receptor beta chains listed below, sequenced in a study of shared clonotypes between healthy human individuals. Data came from immunoSEQ multiplex PCR; TCRdb stores just in-frame clones and leaves some out. Of 2,500,000 or so clones detected, around 90% appear once; the ten largest clones hold about 0.13%. The sequenced sample consisted of naive CD4+ T cells sorted from blood. Documented subset: CD45RA+ positively selected. The receptors shown here come from a man aged 18 to 30 in good health.

V and J are TRBV5-1 and TRBJ2-4; TRBD1 matches 10 bases. Germline V CDR1 and CDR2: SGHRS, YFSETQ. CDR3 length: 13 residues. J was trimmed by 10 bases and V by 4 bases; bases with no gene match: 5. The CDR3 loop is CASSRDRGGIQYF. DNA of the CDR3: TGCGCCAGCAGCCGGGACAGGGGAGGAATTCAGTACTTC.

The V and J genes are TRBV7-2 and TRBJ2-7; D might be TRBD2 (6 bases). CDR1 is SGHTA and CDR2 is FQGNSA in the germline V gene. The CDR3 loop spans 14 amino acids. Trimming cost V 7 bases and J 5 bases, with 18 bases left between them. CDR3 sequence reads: CASTRGRESNEQYF. In nucleotides, the CDR3 is TGTGCCAGCACCCGTGGTCGGGAGTCAAACGAGCAGTACTTC.

This sequence joins TRBV7-2 and TRBJ1-2; 8 nucleotides agree with TRBD1. The ends lost 6 bases at V and 2 bases at J; junction bases unmatched: 11. The CDR3 sequence is 16 residues long. From germline, CDR1 is SGHTA and CDR2 FQGNSA. Here the CDR3 DNA reads TGTGCCAGCAGTACACCGGGACAGGTACCGAACTATGGCTACACCTTC. Amino acid sequence: CASSTPGQVPNYGYTF.

To note about this clone: The identical CDR3 is also encoded by other nucleotide sequences in the sample. The V gene is TRBV9, the J gene TRBJ2-5, with 7 bases aligning to TRBD2. Germline V gene lookup returns CDR1 SGDLS and CDR2 YYNGEE. Unmatched junction bases numbered 6, after V lost 0 bases and J lost 1 base. The CDR3 covers 16 residues. CDR3 coding DNA: TGTGCCAGCAGCGTAGGACCGCGCGGGGGCCAAGAGACCCAGTACTTC. This encodes CASSVGPRGGQETQYF.

The V call is TRBV7-8, the J call TRBJ2-7, with D perhaps TRBD1 (5 bases). V was trimmed by 0 bases and J by 2 bases, leaving 8 bases between them. The CDR3 extends over 14 amino acids. Germline loops: CDR1 SGHVS, CDR2 FQNEAQ. The CDR3 sequence is CASSLAAGPYEQYF. The CDR3 nucleotides are TGTGCCAGCAGCTTAGCAGCAGGGCCCTACGAGCAGTACTTC.

The rearrangement joins TRBV10-3 to TRBJ1-6; D is possibly TRBD1 (5 bases). V was clipped by 4 bases and J by 9 bases, with 10 bases between them. Germline CDR1 ENHRY, CDR2 SYGVKD. CDR3 size: 13 residues. The CDR3 region is CAISGGVGSPLHF. The CDR3 region has the DNA TGTGCCATCAGTGGGGGGGTCGGTTCACCCCTCCACTTT.

V and J are TRBV5-1 and TRBJ1-1, with unresolved D. Germline CDR1 reads SGHRS; CDR2 reads YFSETQ. Trimming stripped 5 bases from V and 8 bases from J, with 10 bases between. The CDR3 loop spans 11 amino acids. DNA for the CDR3: TGCGCCAGCAGGACCGCGAGGGAAGCTTTCTTT. Translation gives CASRTAREAFF.

The chain joins TRBV11-2 to TRBJ1-6; D is unclear. Germline assignment: CDR1 SGHAT and CDR2 FQNNGV. Trimming removed 7 bases from V and 7 bases from J, with 17 bases in between. The CDR3 extends over 15 amino acids. Written as DNA, the CDR3 is TGTGCCAGCACCTCGTCGGACTCCCAAAATTCACCCCTCCACTTT. It codes for CASTSSDSQNSPLHF. Full variable domain (missing parts from reference TRBV11-2 and TRBJ1-6): EAGVAQSPRYKIIEKRQSVAFWCNPISGHATLYWYQQILGQGPKLLIQFQNNGVVDDSQLPKDRFSAERLKGVDSTLKIQPAKLEDSAVYLCASTSSDSQNSPLHFGNGTRLTVT.

This chain joins TRBV5-1 and TRBJ1-2, with D unclear. The germline V gene encodes CDR1 SGHRS and CDR2 YFSETQ. Trimming pared 0 bases from V and 1 base from J, leaving 13 bases between. The CDR3 totals 16 residues. CDR3 amino acids: CASSLGRTWDNYGYTF. The CDR3 coding sequence is TGCGCCAGCAGCTTGGGGAGGACGTGGGATAACTATGGCTACACCTTC.

V usage is TRBV5-1 and J usage is TRBJ2-5; a possible D gene is TRBD1 (6 bases). V dropped 6 bases and J dropped 1 base, with 13 bases sitting between them. Looked up from germline, CDR1 is SGHRS and CDR2 is YFSETQ. The CDR3 has 14 amino acids. The CDR3 spells CASTPTGTQETQYF. Here the CDR3 DNA reads TGCGCCAGCACACCGACAGGCACCCAAGAGACCCAGTACTTC.

As to this clone: Other DNA sequences from this sample encode an identical CDR3 as well. The gene calls are TRBV7-2 and TRBJ2-1; D call uncertain. V lost 4 bases to trimming and J lost 4 bases, with 8 bases between them. Looked up from germline, CDR1 is SGHTA and CDR2 is FQGNSA. The CDR3 consists of 13 residues. The CDR3 sequence is CASSSTTYNEQFF. The CDR3 coding sequence is TGTGCCAGCAGCTCGACGACTTACAATGAGCAGTTCTTC.

The gene calls are TRBV6-1 and TRBJ1-1; 8 bases agree with TRBD1. V was clipped by 6 bases and J by 7 bases; unmatched bases: 7. This CDR3 region has 13 residues. Germline lookup yields CDR1 MNHNS and CDR2 SASEGT. The chain's CDR3 is CASSGQGIIEAFF. The DNA of the CDR3 is TGTGCCAGCAGCGGACAGGGAATCATTGAAGCTTTCTTT.

The genes are TRBV11-3 and TRBJ2-5, with unresolved D. CDR1 is SGHNT and CDR2 is YENEEA in the germline V gene. This CDR3 comprises 12 residues. Between the trimmed V and J ends, which lost 4 bases and 3 bases, there was a span of 6 bases. Written as DNA, the CDR3 is TGTGCCAGCAGCTCGAACGAAGAGACCCAGTACTTC. It encodes CASSSNEETQYF.

This clone was seen only once. This chain joins TRBV6-1 and TRBJ2-7; 7 bases map to TRBD1. The CDR3 extends over 14 amino acids. Unmatched junction bases numbered 5, after V lost 6 bases and J lost 0 bases. The germline V gene has CDR1 MNHNS and CDR2 SASEGT. The CDR3 protein is CASRPGQTSYEQYF. As DNA, the CDR3 is TGTGCCAGCAGACCGGGACAGACCTCCTACGAGCAGTACTTC.

The chain combines TRBV6-6 with TRBJ2-7; D gene ambiguous. The germline V and J ends were trimmed by 8 bases and 3 bases, with 14 bases remaining between them. The CDR3 runs to 13 residues. Looked up from germline, CDR1 is MNHNY and CDR2 is SVGAGI (reference sequence). CDR3 nucleotides: TGTGCCAGCTCTTCCCTACCGTACTACGAGCAGTACTTC. Its protein is CASSSLPYYEQYF.

V and J are TRBV2 and TRBJ2-1; tentative D call: TRBD2 (6 bases). The germline V gene has CDR1 SNHLY and CDR2 FYNNEI. The CDR3 spans 12 residues. Trimming removed 6 bases at V and 6 bases at J, with 9 bases between. The CDR3 DNA is TGTGCCAGCAGCCAGACTAGCAATGAGCAGTTCTTC. It translates to CASSQTSNEQFF.

The chain recombines TRBV6-5 with TRBJ2-3; D unresolved. Germline values: CDR1 MNHEY, CDR2 SVGAGI. Between the trimmed V and J ends, which lost 0 bases and 7 bases, there was a span of 11 bases. This CDR3 is built from 14 residues. The DNA of the CDR3 is TGTGCCAGCAGTTACTCGAAGGGTGAGAATACGCAGTATTTT. It codes for CASSYSKGENTQYF.